This T cell receptor beta chain was found in a study of cytomegalovirus exposure and HLA in healthy donors. With V trimmed by 2 bases and J by 3 bases, 7 bases remained unmatched. This CDR3 spans 16 amino acids. CDR1 is KGHSH, CDR2 LQKENI, per germline. TCRdb's copy holds only in-frame clones and misses some; the assay was immunoSEQ multiplex PCR. The sample holds 250,000 to 350,000 clones, 86% seen once. The sequence came from a woman aged 18-35 years in good health and CMV-seronegative. The genes are TRBV18 and TRBJ2-3; 8 bases fit TRBD2. Sequenced input: PBMCs. CDR3 residues: CASSPGTSEGTDTQYF. The CDR3 bases are TGTGCCAGCTCACCAGGGACTAGTGAGGGTACAGATACGCAGTATTTT.